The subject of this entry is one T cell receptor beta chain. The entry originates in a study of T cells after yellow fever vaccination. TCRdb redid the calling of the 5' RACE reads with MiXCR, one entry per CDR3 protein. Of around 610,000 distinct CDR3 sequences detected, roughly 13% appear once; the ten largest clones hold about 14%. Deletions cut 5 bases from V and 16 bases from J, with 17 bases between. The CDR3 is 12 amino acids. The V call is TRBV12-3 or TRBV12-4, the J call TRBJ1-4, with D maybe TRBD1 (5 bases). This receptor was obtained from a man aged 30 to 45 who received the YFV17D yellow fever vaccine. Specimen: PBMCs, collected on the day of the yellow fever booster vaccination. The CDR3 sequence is CASSPGTHSPFF. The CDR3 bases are TGTGCCAGCAGTCCCGGGACTCACTCTCCGTTTTTT.